This record covers a single T cell receptor beta chain. What it binds is unknown. This entry is derived from a study of T cell responses to AZD1222 COVID-19 vaccine. Overall study findings and caveats: Baseline serostatus was positive in only six AZD1222 recipients. Donors in the cohort were predominantly white British and more often female, and clonal diversity was possibly underestimated.

Clones were sequenced by immunoSEQ multiplex PCR, and TCRdb holds only the in-frame ones, with some missing. The profile shows fewer than 120,000 clones, around 85% of them singletons. Losses at the gene ends were 4 bases for V and 3 bases for J; bases not matched to a gene: 4. Germline assignment: CDR1 SGDLS and CDR2 YYNGEE. This CDR3 comprises 15 residues. The receptor was derived from an adult in good health. The chain uses TRBV9 and TRBJ2-7, with TRBD2 matching over 13 bases. Sequences were derived from peripheral blood, sampled on day 0 of AZD1222 vaccination. The CDR3 DNA follows: TGTGCCAGCAGCCCGGGACTAGCGGGAAACTACGAGCAGTACTTC. It is translated as CASSPGLAGNYEQYF. Supplemented by reference TRBV9 and TRBJ2-7, the full variable domain reads DSGVTQTPKHLITATGQRVTLRCSPRSGDLSVYWYQQSLDQGLQFLIQYYNGEERAKGNILERFSAQQFPDLHSELNLSSLELGDSALYFCASSPGLAGNYEQYFGPGTRLTVT.